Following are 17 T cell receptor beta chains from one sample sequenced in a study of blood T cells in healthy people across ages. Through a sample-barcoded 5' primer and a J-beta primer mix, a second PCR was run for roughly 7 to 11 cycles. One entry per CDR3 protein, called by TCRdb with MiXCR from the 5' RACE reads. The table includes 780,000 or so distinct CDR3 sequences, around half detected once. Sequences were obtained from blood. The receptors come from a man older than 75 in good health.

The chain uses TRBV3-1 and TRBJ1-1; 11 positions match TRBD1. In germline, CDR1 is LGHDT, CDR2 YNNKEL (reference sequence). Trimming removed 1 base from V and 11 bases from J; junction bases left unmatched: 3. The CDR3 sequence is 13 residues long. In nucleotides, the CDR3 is TGTGCCAGCAGCCAAGGGACAGGGGGCTCTGCTTTCTTT. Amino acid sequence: CASSQGTGGSAFF.

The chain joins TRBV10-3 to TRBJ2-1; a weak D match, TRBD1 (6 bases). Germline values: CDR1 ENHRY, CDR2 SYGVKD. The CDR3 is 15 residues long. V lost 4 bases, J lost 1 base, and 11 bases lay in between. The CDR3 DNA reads TGTGCCATCAGTGTATCAAGGGGGTCCTACAATGAGCAGTTCTTC. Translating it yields CAISVSRGSYNEQFF.

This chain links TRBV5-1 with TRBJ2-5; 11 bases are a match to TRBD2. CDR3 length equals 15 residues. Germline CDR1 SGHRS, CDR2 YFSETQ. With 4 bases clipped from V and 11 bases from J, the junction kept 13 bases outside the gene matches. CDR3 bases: TGCGCCAGCAGCATCACTGGGACTAGCGGTATCGAACAGTACTTC. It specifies CASSITGTSGIEQYF.

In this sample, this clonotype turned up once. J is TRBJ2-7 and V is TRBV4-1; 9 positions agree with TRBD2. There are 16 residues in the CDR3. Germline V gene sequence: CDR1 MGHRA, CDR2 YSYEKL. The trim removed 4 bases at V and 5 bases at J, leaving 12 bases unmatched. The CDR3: CASSPFSGSTYHEQYF. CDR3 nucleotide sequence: TGCGCCAGCAGCCCTTTTAGCGGGAGTACTTACCACGAGCAGTACTTC.

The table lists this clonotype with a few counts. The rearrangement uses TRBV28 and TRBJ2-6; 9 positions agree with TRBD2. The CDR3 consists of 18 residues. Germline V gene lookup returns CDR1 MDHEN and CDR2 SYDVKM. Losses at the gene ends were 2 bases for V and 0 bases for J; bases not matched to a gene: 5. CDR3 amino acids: CASSLMLAGSSGANVLTF. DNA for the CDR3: TGTGCCAGCAGTTTAATGCTAGCGGGGTCCTCTGGGGCCAACGTCCTGACTTTC.

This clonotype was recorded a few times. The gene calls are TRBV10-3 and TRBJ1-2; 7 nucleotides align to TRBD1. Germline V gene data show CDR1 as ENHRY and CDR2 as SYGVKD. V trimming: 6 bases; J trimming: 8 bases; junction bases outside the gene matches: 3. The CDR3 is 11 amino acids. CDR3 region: CAIRRGGGYTF. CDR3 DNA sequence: TGTGCCATCAGGAGAGGGGGCGGCTACACCTTC.

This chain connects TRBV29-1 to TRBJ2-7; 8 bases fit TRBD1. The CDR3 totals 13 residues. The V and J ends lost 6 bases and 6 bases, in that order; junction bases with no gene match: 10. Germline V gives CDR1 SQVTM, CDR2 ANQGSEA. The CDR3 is CSVLRQGTAEQYF. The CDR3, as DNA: TGCAGCGTCTTAAGACAGGGGACGGCCGAGCAGTACTTC.

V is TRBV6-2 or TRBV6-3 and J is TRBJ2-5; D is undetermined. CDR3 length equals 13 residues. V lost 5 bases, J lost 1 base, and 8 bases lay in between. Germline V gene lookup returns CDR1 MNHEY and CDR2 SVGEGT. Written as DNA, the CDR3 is TGTGCCAGCAGTCCCAGGATCCAAGAGACCCAGTACTTC. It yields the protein CASSPRIQETQYF.

CDR3 amino acids: CASSFSRVTGGNEQFF. The CDR3 DNA is TGCGCCAGCAGCTTCTCCCGGGTTACCGGGGGAAATGAGCAGTTCTTC. This chain links TRBV5-1 with TRBJ2-1; a possible D gene is TRBD2 (6 bases). Trimming cost V 2 bases and J 7 bases, with 19 bases left between them. The CDR3 consists of 16 residues. Germline V gives CDR1 SGHRS, CDR2 YFSETQ.

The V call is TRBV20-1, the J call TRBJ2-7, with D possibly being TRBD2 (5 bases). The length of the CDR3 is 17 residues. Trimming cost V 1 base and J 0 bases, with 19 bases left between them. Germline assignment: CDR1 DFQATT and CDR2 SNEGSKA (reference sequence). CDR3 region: CSARARSSDRSSYEQYF. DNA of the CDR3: TGCAGTGCTAGAGCAAGGAGTAGCGATAGAAGCTCCTACGAGCAGTACTTC.

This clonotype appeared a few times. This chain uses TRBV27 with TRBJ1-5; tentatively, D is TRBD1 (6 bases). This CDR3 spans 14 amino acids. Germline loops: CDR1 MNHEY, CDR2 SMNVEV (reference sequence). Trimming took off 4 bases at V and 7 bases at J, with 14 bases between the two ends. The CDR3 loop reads CASSSRQVGQPQHF. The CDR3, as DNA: TGTGCCAGCAGTTCCCGACAGGTTGGCCAGCCCCAGCATTTT.

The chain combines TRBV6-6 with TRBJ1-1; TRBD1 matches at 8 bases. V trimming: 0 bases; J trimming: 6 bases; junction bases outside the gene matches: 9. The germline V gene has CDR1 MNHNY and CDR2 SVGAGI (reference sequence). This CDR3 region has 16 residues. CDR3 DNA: TGTGCCAGCAGTTACTCGGGTAGGACAGGGTCGGCTGAAGCTTTCTTT. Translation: CASSYSGRTGSAEAFF.

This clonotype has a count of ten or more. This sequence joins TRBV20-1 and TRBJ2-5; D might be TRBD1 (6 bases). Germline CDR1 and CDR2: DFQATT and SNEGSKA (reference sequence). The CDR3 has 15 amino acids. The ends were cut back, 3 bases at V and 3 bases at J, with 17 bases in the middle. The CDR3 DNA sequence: TGCAGTGCTAGGGACCCTAGGACAGCCAAAGAGACCCAGTACTTC. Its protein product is CSARDPRTAKETQYF.

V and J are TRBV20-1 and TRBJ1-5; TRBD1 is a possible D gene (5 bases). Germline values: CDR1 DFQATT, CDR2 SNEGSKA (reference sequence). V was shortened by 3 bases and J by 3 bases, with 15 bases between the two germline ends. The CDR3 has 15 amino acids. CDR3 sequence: CSASRPRGANQPQHF. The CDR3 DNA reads TGCAGTGCTAGCCGTCCTAGAGGGGCCAATCAGCCCCAGCATTTT.

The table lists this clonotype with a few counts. CDR3 sequence (DNA): TGCGCCAGCAGCTTGGGGGTGATAGACGAGCAGTACTTC. This sequence encodes CASSLGVIDEQYF. The chain uses TRBV5-1 and TRBJ2-7; D uncertain. Per germline, CDR1 SGHRS and CDR2 YFSETQ. Trimming took 0 bases from V and 5 from J, leaving 9 bases between them. The CDR3 totals 13 residues.

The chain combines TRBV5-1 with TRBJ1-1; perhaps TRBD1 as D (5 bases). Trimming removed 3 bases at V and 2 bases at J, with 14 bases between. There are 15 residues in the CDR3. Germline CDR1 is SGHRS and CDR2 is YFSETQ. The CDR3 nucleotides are TGCGCCAGCAGCTCGGACGGGGCCTCAAACACTGAAGCTTTCTTT. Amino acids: CASSSDGASNTEAFF.

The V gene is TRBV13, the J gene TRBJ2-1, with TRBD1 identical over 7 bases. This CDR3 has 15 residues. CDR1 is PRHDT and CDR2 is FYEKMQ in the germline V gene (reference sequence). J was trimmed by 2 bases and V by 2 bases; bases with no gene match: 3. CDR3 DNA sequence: TGTGCCAGCAGCTTAAGAGGGGGCGCCTACAATGAGCAGTTCTTC. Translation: CASSLRGGAYNEQFF.